Listed here is a single T cell receptor beta chain. One junction end disagrees with the germline gene, perhaps due to a read error. Per the original data handling: Quantification of nucleated cells was approximated via reference gene primer amplification. TCRdb's copy holds only in-frame clones and misses some; the assay was immunoSEQ multiplex PCR. The D gene and trimming were derived from the DNA, and the V and J assignments and clone size from that table. The sample has 300,000 to 400,000 clones; around 86% are singletons. This entry belongs to a study of blood T cell repertoires in COVID-19. For the study at large: The study drew acute and convalescent COVID-19 samples from the United States, Italy and Spain. The analysed material was cDNA or gDNA that came from T cells, B-cell-depleted T cells, or PBMCs.

CDR1 and CDR2 (germline): MNHNS, SASEGT. The CDR3 has 12 amino acids. Sequencing was performed on peripheral blood. This rearrangement joins TRBV6-1 to TRBJ1-4; a weak D match, TRBD1 (5 bases). The TCR sequence derives from a man aged 50 or older with active or convalescent COVID-19. The CDR3 DNA is TGCGGGACTGGCGGCCCTAATGAAAAACTGTTTTTT. Translating it yields CGTGGPNEKLFF.